The 20 T cell receptor beta chains below all came from one sample that was sequenced in a study of cytomegalovirus exposure and HLA in healthy donors. Vbeta (60) and Jbeta (13) primers were used in the PCR. Profiled with immunoSEQ multiplex PCR; TCRdb holds only in-frame clones, not every one. Counted here are around 200,000 clones, 75% to 90% occurring once; the ten biggest clones make up over 2.5%. The sequencing sample was made of PBMCs. These receptors were obtained from a woman between 45 and 65 years old in good health and CMV-seropositive.

The chain combines TRBV21-1 with TRBJ1-1; the tabulated D call, TRBD1, remains unverified against the DNA. TRBV21-1 is a pseudogene. The CDR3 is 15 amino acids. CDR3 bases: TGTGCCAGCACCCCATTTAAGGGGTGGGACACTGAAGCTTTCTTT. This encodes CASTPFKGWDTEAFF.

In its sample, this clone was seen once. The chain recombines TRBV2 with TRBJ2-7; 11 bases map to TRBD2. With V trimmed by 6 bases and J by 4 bases, 8 bases remained unmatched. Germline V gene sequence: CDR1 SNHLY, CDR2 FYNNEI. This CDR3 has 15 residues. CDR3 sequence (DNA): TGTGCCAGCAGGGCTAGCGGGGGGCAGGTTTACGAGCAGTACTTC. Translated, it gives CASRASGGQVYEQYF.

This clone was detected only a few times. This chain uses TRBV21-1 with TRBJ1-6. TRBV21-1 is a documented pseudogene. The CDR3 has 9 amino acids. The chain's CDR3 is CASPLPLHF. DNA for the CDR3: TGTGCCAGCCCTCTACCCCTCCACTTT.

The V call is TRBV5-1, the J call TRBJ2-2; 9 nucleotides align to TRBD1. CDR1 is SGHRS, CDR2 YFSETQ, per germline. This CDR3 is 16 amino acids long. J lost 6 bases, V lost 1 base, and 7 bases had no gene match. The CDR3 sequence is CASSLLGQGSAGELFF. The CDR3 DNA follows: TGCGCCAGCAGCTTGCTGGGACAGGGTTCCGCCGGGGAGCTGTTTTTT.

On this clone itself: A read error may account for a junction end that differs from germline. The gene calls are TRBV5-6 and TRBJ1-1, with D perhaps TRBD1 (5 bases). Germline V gene sequence: CDR1 SGHDT, CDR2 YYEEEE. The CDR3 contains 16 residues. For the CDR3, the DNA is TGTGCCAGCAGCTTGGTTGGGGGAGGGGTGAGCACTGAAACTTTCTTT. Translation gives CASSLVGGGVSTETFF.

The chain recombines TRBV18 with TRBJ2-3; no definite D call. Trimming took off 6 bases at V and 0 bases at J, with 16 bases between the two ends. The germline CDR1 and CDR2 sequences are KGHSH and LQKENI. CDR3 length: 16 amino acids. The DNA of the CDR3 is TGTGCCAGCTCCCGCGATTTTGCTGCTAGCACAGATACGCAGTATTTT. It codes for CASSRDFAASTDTQYF.

This chain joins TRBV7-9 and TRBJ1-5; TRBD1 is a possible D gene (5 bases). Germline V gene lookup returns CDR1 SEHNR and CDR2 FQNEAQ (reference sequence). The ends were cut back, 3 bases at V and 4 bases at J, with 10 bases in the middle. The CDR3 totals 14 residues. CDR3: CASSFVQGNQPQHF. Written as DNA, the CDR3 is TGTGCCAGCAGCTTCGTCCAGGGAAATCAGCCCCAGCATTTT.

The chain is built from TRBV9 and TRBJ2-6, with 7 bases aligning to TRBD1. After removal of 0 bases from V and 4 bases from J, the junction contained 7 bases not matched to a gene. Germline lookup yields CDR1 SGDLS and CDR2 YYNGEE. CDR3 length equals 17 residues. The CDR3 coding sequence is TGTGCCAGCAGCGTAGCTACGACAGGGACAGGGGCCAACGTCCTGACTTTC. Translating gives CASSVATTGTGANVLTF.

The V call is TRBV2, the J call TRBJ1-2; TRBD1 matches at 9 bases. CDR3 length: 16 residues. CDR1 and CDR2 (germline): SNHLY, FYNNEI. Germline trimming cut 6 bases from V and 4 bases from J; bases unmatched to any gene: 12. CDR3 residues: CASSDTDRGDTYGYTF. The CDR3 bases are TGTGCCAGCAGCGATACGGACAGGGGCGATACCTATGGCTACACCTTC. The variable domain in full, with the rest retrieved from reference TRBV2 and TRBJ1-2, is EPEVTQTPSHQVTQMGQEVILRCVPISNHLYFYWYRQILGQKVEFLVSFYNNEISEKSEIFDDQFSVERPDGSNFTLKIRSTKLEDSAMYFCASSDTDRGDTYGYTFGSGTRLTVV.

The chain recombines TRBV30 with TRBJ1-6; 10 nucleotides agree with TRBD1. The CDR3 is 16 residues long. Germline V gene sequence: CDR1 GTSNPN, CDR2 SVGIG (reference sequence). Trimming cost V 0 bases and J 10 bases; bases outside gene matches: 9. For the CDR3, the DNA is TGTGCCTGGAGTGTAAGTTGGGACAGGGGATACTCACCCCTCCACTTT. Its translation is CAWSVSWDRGYSPLHF. The complete variable domain, with remaining parts taken from reference TRBV30 and TRBJ1-6, reads SQTIHQWPATLVQPVGSPLSLECTVEGTSNPNLYWYRQAAGRGLQLLFYSVGIGQISSEVPQNLSASRPQDRQFILSSKKLLLSDSGFYLCAWSVSWDRGYSPLHFGNGTRLTVT.

This chain connects TRBV7-2 to TRBJ2-4, with D tentatively TRBD1 (7 bases). The CDR3 is 16 amino acids. Trimming took 4 bases from V and 1 from J, leaving 14 bases between them. Germline assignment: CDR1 SGHTA and CDR2 FQGNSA. DNA of the CDR3: TGTGCCAGCAGCTCCCAGGGGGGCAAGGCCAAAAACATTCAGTACTTC. Translated: CASSSQGGKAKNIQYF.

The chain is built from TRBV6-1 and TRBJ2-7, with 7 bases matching TRBD2. The CDR3 has 13 residues. The V and J ends lost 7 bases and 5 bases, in that order; junction bases with no gene match: 8. Germline V gene sequence: CDR1 MNHNS, CDR2 SASEGT. The CDR3, as DNA: TGTGCCAGCACCGGGGGAGGGGTCGACGAGCAGTACTTC. It yields the protein CASTGGGVDEQYF.

J is TRBJ2-1 and V is TRBV7-3; 13 nucleotides line up with TRBD2. CDR3 length: 17 residues. Germline CDR1 is SGHTA and CDR2 is FQGTGA. Trimming cost V 5 bases and J 7 bases; bases outside gene matches: 11. CDR3 nucleotide sequence: TGTGCCAGCAGCGAAACTAGCGGGGGGGCCGTCGGGAATGAGCAGTTCTTC. Amino acids: CASSETSGGAVGNEQFF.

The V gene is TRBV7-2, the J gene TRBJ2-1, with 11 bases matching TRBD1. Germline CDR1 is SGHTA and CDR2 is FQGNSA. Trimming took 5 bases from V and 6 from J; bases not matched to a gene: 3. The CDR3 spans 14 residues. The CDR3 sequence: CASSVGQGVNEQFF. In DNA form, the CDR3 reads TGTGCCAGCAGCGTGGGACAGGGGGTCAATGAGCAGTTCTTC.

The rearrangement uses TRBV18 and TRBJ2-5; D ambiguous. This CDR3 contains 12 residues. The germline CDR1 and CDR2 sequences are KGHSH and LQKENI. With 3 bases removed from V and 2 bases from J, the gap between germline ends came to 4 bases. The CDR3 sequence: CASSPSQETQYF. The DNA of the CDR3 is TGTGCCAGCTCACCCTCTCAAGAGACCCAGTACTTC.

This chain uses TRBV7-6 with TRBJ2-2; D is ambiguous. This CDR3 has 14 amino acids. CDR1 and CDR2 (germline): SGHVS, FNYEAQ. V was clipped by 1 base and J by 2 bases, with 5 bases between them. DNA for the CDR3: TGTGCCAGCAGCTTAGGACATAACACCGGGGAGCTGTTTTTT. This gives the protein CASSLGHNTGELFF.

The chain carries TRBV5-1 and TRBJ2-1, with D possibly being TRBD2 (5 bases). This CDR3 has 18 amino acids. Germline CDR1 SGHRS, CDR2 YFSETQ. V was pared by 2 bases and J by 0 bases, with 18 bases between. CDR3: CASSFLGTGDHSYNEQFF. CDR3 coding DNA: TGCGCCAGCAGCTTTCTTGGTACCGGGGATCACTCCTACAATGAGCAGTTCTTC.

The chain links TRBV7-2 to TRBJ2-3, with D unresolved. Germline loops: CDR1 SGHTA, CDR2 FQGNSA. Trimming cost V 5 bases and J 9 bases, with 12 bases left between them. CDR3 size: 12 residues. CDR3 nucleotides: TGTGCCAGCAGCCAGGATTCGCGAACGCAGTATTTT. The encoded protein is CASSQDSRTQYF. The full variable domain, completed using reference TRBV7-2 and TRBJ2-3, is GAGVSQSPSNKVTEKGKDVELRCDPISGHTALYWYRQSLGQGLEFLIYFQGNSAPDKSGLPSDRFSAERTGGSVSTLTIQRTQQEDSAVYLCASSQDSRTQYFGPGTRLTVL.

The chain is built from TRBV6-6 and TRBJ2-1; 7 bases match TRBD2. CDR1 is MNHNY, CDR2 SVGAGI, per germline (reference sequence). This CDR3 is built from 14 residues. The V and J ends lost 9 bases and 3 bases, in that order; junction bases with no gene match: 8. In DNA, the CDR3 is TGTGCCAGTCAAACTAGCGAGTTCTACAATGAGCAGTTCTTC. Residues: CASQTSEFYNEQFF.

The chain uses TRBV4-1 and TRBJ1-6; D is ambiguous. CDR1 is MGHRA, CDR2 YSYEKL, per germline. There are 14 residues in the CDR3. Trimming left V 0 bases short and J 11 bases short, with 11 bases between. In nucleotides, the CDR3 is TGCGCCAGCAGCCAAGAAGGCGGGCTTGCACCCCTCCACTTT. Amino acid sequence: CASSQEGGLAPLHF.